The TCR beta chain described here comes from a study of OX40 agonist ivuxolimab in advanced cancers. Across the whole study: It was permissible to have had prior anti-PD-1, anti-PD-L1 or anti-CTLA-4 therapy, and more than 30% had some. General study results and limits: Normalized T-cell clonal expansion was also low in some nonresponders. In the 0.1 to 3.0 mg/kg range, CD4+ and CD8+ blood T cells had expanded clonally by week 6.

V was trimmed by 2 bases and J by 0 bases, leaving 14 bases between them. The CDR3 runs to 17 residues. The germline CDR1 and CDR2 sequences are MNHNS and SASEGT. Method: immunoSEQ multiplex PCR; TCRdb's copy keeps in-frame clones and lacks some. Of roughly 80,000 clones listed, over 65% were seen once; the top ten hold approximately 2.6%. Concerning this clone: Its antigen is currently unknown.

The chain recombines TRBV6-1 with TRBJ1-5, with a possible D match to TRBD1 (5 bases). The sequencing here drew on CD4+ or CD8+ T cells sorted from blood, taken in a trial of the OX40 agonist ivuxolimab. The TCR was taken from an adult with an advanced solid tumor such as melanoma, head and neck, liver or kidney cancer. The CDR3 reads CASSESGTSYSNQPQHF. CDR3 nucleotide sequence: TGTGCCAGCAGTGAATCCGGGACTTCTTATAGCAATCAGCCCCAGCATTTT.